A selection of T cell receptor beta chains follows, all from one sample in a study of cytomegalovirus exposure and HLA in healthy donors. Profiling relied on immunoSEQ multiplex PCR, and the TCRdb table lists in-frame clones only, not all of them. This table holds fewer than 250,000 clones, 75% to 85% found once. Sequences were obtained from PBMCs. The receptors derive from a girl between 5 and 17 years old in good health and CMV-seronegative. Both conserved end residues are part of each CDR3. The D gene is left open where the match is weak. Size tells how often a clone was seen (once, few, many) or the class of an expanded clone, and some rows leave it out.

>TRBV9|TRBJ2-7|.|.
CASSPNGVNYEQYF
TGTGCCAGCAGCCCTAATGGAGTAAACTACGAGCAGTACTTC
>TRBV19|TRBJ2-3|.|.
CASHPGVPDTQYF
TGTGCCAGTCACCCAGGGGTCCCAGATACGCAGTATTTT
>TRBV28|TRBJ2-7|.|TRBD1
CASSVTGTAAYEQYF
TGTGCCAGCAGTGTGACCGGGACAGCGGCCTACGAGCAGTACTTC
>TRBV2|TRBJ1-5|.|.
CASSEKSYGASGHYSNQPQHF
TGTGCCAGCAGTGAAAAGAGTTATGGCGCCTCAGGACACTATAGCAATCAGCCCCAGCATTTT
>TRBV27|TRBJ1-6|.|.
CASSLIGGDTSPLHF
TGTGCCAGCAGTTTAATTGGGGGCGATACGTCACCCCTCCACTTT
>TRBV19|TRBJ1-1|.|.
CASSPGIAEAFF
TGTGCCAGTAGTCCGGGGATCGCTGAAGCTTTCTTT
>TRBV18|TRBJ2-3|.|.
CASSTRTIAGTDTQYF
TGTGCCAGCTCAACTCGGACAATCGCTGGCACAGATACGCAGTATTTT
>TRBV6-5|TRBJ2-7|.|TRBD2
CASSYSIAGGNEQYF
TGTGCCAGCAGTTACTCGATAGCGGGAGGTAACGAGCAGTACTTC
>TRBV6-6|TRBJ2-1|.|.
CASSYTESEQFF
TGTGCCAGCAGTTACACCGAGAGTGAGCAGTTCTTC
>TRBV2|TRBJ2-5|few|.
CATARGRQETQYF
TGTGCCACCGCGCGGGGGCGCCAAGAGACCCAGTACTTC
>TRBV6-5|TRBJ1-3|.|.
CASTNTPGLLNTIYF
TGTGCCAGCACCAACACCCCAGGTCTATTAAACACCATATATTTT
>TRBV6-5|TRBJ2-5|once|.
CASSSRTAQETQYF
TGTGCCAGCAGTTCCCGGACAGCCCAAGAGACCCAGTACTTC
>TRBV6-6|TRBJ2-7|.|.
CASSYGQAGGEQYF
TGTGCCAGCAGTTACGGACAGGCCGGGGGAGAGCAGTACTTC
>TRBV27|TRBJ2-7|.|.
CASRPGHLSYEQYF
TGTGCCAGCAGGCCGGGACACCTCTCCTACGAGCAGTACTTC